A selection of T cell receptor beta chains follows, all from one sample in a study of OX40 agonist ivuxolimab in advanced cancers. Using immunoSEQ multiplex PCR, the repertoire was profiled, and TCRdb retains in-frame clones only, with some absent. The repertoire holds about 34,000 clones, with 70% to 85% as singletons. The sequences come from CD4+ or CD8+ T cells sorted from blood, collected in a trial of the OX40 agonist ivuxolimab. Every receptor here comes from an adult with an advanced solid tumor such as melanoma, head and neck, liver or kidney cancer. Both conserved end residues are part of each CDR3. A D gene is named only where the DNA matches it firmly. Size is stated for part of the rows, as once, few or many counts, or as a class when the clone is expanded.

D gene	V gene	clone size	J gene	CDR3 DNA	CDR3 protein
-	TRBV27	-	TRBJ2-3	TGTGCCAGCAGTATCCGGGACGCGATAGATACGCAGTATTTT	CASSIRDAIDTQYF
-	TRBV5-6	-	TRBJ1-1	TGTGCCAGCAGCTTGGTTATCTCTGAAGCTTTCTTT	CASSLVISEAFF
TRBD1	TRBV30	once	TRBJ2-7	TGTGCCTGGAGTGTCGGGACAGGGAGCGAGCAGTACTTC	CAWSVGTGSEQYF
-	TRBV2	-	TRBJ2-3	TGTGCCAGCCAAAAAGATCCCTCTAGCACAGATACGCAGTATTTT	CASQKDPSSTDTQYF
TRBD2	TRBV4-3	once	TRBJ2-7	TGCGCCAGCAGCCAAGCGATGACTAGCACGTACGAGCAGTACTTC	CASSQAMTSTYEQYF
-	TRBV11-2	-	TRBJ2-1	TGTGCCAGCAGCTTACTGGGGATCTACAATGAGCAGTTCTTC	CASSLLGIYNEQFF
-	TRBV7-6	-	TRBJ2-3	TGTGCCAGCAGCTTAGGAACAGGCCAGACAGATACGCAGTATTTT	CASSLGTGQTDTQYF
-	TRBV7-9	-	TRBJ2-1	TGTGCCAGCAGATCCTCAGGGGTTTACAATGAGCAGTTCTTC	CASRSSGVYNEQFF
-	TRBV7-2	-	TRBJ2-7	TGTGCCAGCAGCTTAGGGGTCCCCCTAGACGAGCAGTACTTC	CASSLGVPLDEQYF
TRBD1	TRBV28	few	TRBJ2-2	TGTGCCAGCAGTTCGGGGACAGGGAGTACCGGGGAGCTGTTTTTT	CASSSGTGSTGELFF
-	TRBV9	-	TRBJ1-2	TGTGCCAGCAGCGTAGCCGACAGACAGGCCTACTATGGCTACACCTTC	CASSVADRQAYYGYTF
TRBD1	TRBV27	once	TRBJ2-7	TGTGCCAGCAGTTTACGGGCAGGGGGCTTATACGAGCAGTACTTC	CASSLRAGGLYEQYF
-	TRBV6-5	once	TRBJ1-1	TGTGCCAGCAGTTACCATCCGGTAAGGGGGACAGAAGCTTTCTTT	CASSYHPVRGTEAFF
-	TRBV15	-	TRBJ1-2	TGTGCCACCAGCAGAATACCCTTGGACGGGGACTATGGCTACACCTTC	CATSRIPLDGDYGYTF
TRBD1	TRBV30	-	TRBJ1-2	TGTGCCTGGATTCTAGGGGGACAGGGGTTTTATAATGGCTACACCTTC	CAWILGGQGFYNGYTF
-	TRBV18	-	TRBJ1-1	TGTGCCAGCTCACCGTACGGTGGGGAAATCGCTGAAGCTTTCTTT	CASSPYGGEIAEAFF
-	TRBV5-1	-	TRBJ2-7	TGCGCCAGCAGCTTAGTCCCAGACTACGAGCAGTACTTC	CASSLVPDYEQYF
TRBD1	TRBV29-1	-	TRBJ2-7	TGCAGCGTCCTCGGGACAGGTCTATACGAGCAGTACTTC	CSVLGTGLYEQYF
TRBD2	TRBV6-5	-	TRBJ2-1	TGTGCCAGCAGTTACCTTGCGGGGGGGCCGGGTGAGCAGTTCTTC	CASSYLAGGPGEQFF
TRBD2	TRBV6-4	-	TRBJ2-1	TGTGCCAGCAGTGAGGGACTAGCGGGGGGTGTAGATGAGCAGTTCTTC	CASSEGLAGGVDEQFF
-	TRBV15	few	TRBJ2-5	TGTGCCACCAGCAGCATCGGGGGCGTGGAGACCCAGTACTTC	CATSSIGGVETQYF
-	TRBV10-3	-	TRBJ1-2	TGTGCCATCAGTGGCTCTATTAACTATGGCTACACCTTC	CAISGSINYGYTF
-	TRBV30	-	TRBJ2-7	TGTGCCTGGAGGGGGCTCTCAGGCGAGCAGTACTTC	CAWRGLSGEQYF
TRBD1	TRBV28	-	TRBJ1-2	TGTGCCAGCAGTTTAGAGGGACAGTACTATGGCTACACCTTC	CASSLEGQYYGYTF
-	TRBV13	-	TRBJ1-1	TGTGCCAGCAGCTTAGCAGGACGAGGGTTGAACACTGAAGCTTTCTTT	CASSLAGRGLNTEAFF
TRBD1	TRBV7-3	once	TRBJ2-6	TGTGCCAGCAGCTCAACAGGGGTGGACGGGGCCAACGTCCTGACTTTC	CASSSTGVDGANVLTF
-	TRBV6-5	-	TRBJ1-3	TGTGCCAGCTTAATCGGAAACACCATATATTTT	CASLIGNTIYF
-	TRBV5-1	-	TRBJ1-2	TGCGCCAGCAGCCCGCCGGGACATAACTATGGCTACACCTTC	CASSPPGHNYGYTF
-	TRBV9	-	TRBJ2-2	TGTGCCAGCAGCGTAGGGAGGGTGGCGGGGCGGAACACCGGGGAGCTGTTTTTT	CASSVGRVAGRNTGELFF
-	TRBV27	-	TRBJ1-2	TGTGCCAGCAGTTTTCAAGGGACTTATGGCTACACCTTC	CASSFQGTYGYTF
TRBD2	TRBV30	-	TRBJ2-1	TGTGCCTCCAACTCACAATCAAGGACTAGCGGGGGGGCGGATGAGCAGTTCTTC	CASNSQSRTSGGADEQFF
-	TRBV28	-	TRBJ1-2	TGTGCCAGCAGTACCCGACAGGATTTAAACTATGGCTACACCTTC	CASSTRQDLNYGYTF
-	TRBV14	-	TRBJ2-7	TGTGCCAGCAGCGCGGAGACGGGACCCTCTCTCGAGCAGTACTTC	CASSAETGPSLEQYF
TRBD1	TRBV6-6	-	TRBJ1-1	TGTGCCAGCAGTAATCAGGGGGGTACTGAAGCTTTCTTT	CASSNQGGTEAFF
TRBD1	TRBV5-1	-	TRBJ1-2	TGCGCCAGCCTACCTACCGGGACAGACGACTATGGCTACACCTTC	CASLPTGTDDYGYTF
TRBD1	TRBV10-3	-	TRBJ2-2	TGTGCCATCAGTCCTTCAACCGGGACAGGGGCAACTAACACCGGGGAGCTGTTTTTT	CAISPSTGTGATNTGELFF
-	TRBV7-2	once	TRBJ2-3	TGTGCCAGCAGCTTCGCAGGTACCACAGATACGCAGTATTTT	CASSFAGTTDTQYF
-	TRBV5-1	-	TRBJ1-4	TGCGCCAGCAGCTTGGAATGGCCCAGTGAAAAACTGTTTTTT	CASSLEWPSEKLFF
TRBD1	TRBV15	few	TRBJ2-7	TGTGCCACCAGCAACGAGCGGGCCGGACAGGGGTCCTACGAGCAGTACTTC	CATSNERAGQGSYEQYF
-	TRBV2	-	TRBJ2-1	TGTGCCAGCAGCACTGGACAGTTGGACCAGTTCTTC	CASSTGQLDQFF